This T cell receptor (beta chain) was identified during a study of blood T cells in healthy people across ages (dated by TCRdb to 2014 to 2015). In terms of the full investigation: In model experiments, template switching captured about one uniquely barcoded TCR beta cDNA molecule for every two T cells. Donors were grouped into four age groups: young (average 16 years), middle-aged (39), aged (about 60) and long-lived (just over 80). The study analyzed two additional independent replicas of 1 million unique cDNA reads from the same blood draw for two donors, one aged 18 to 30 and one aged 80 or older. To track age-related changes in TCR beta repertoire diversity, the study relied on deep sequencing normalized with unique cDNA molecular identifiers.

This clonotype was counted a few times. Its recognized antigen is unknown. Base quality data are lacking; no much larger clone is found one base away. Overall study outcomes, separate from this receptor: There was a strong correlation between observed TCR beta diversity and the percentage of naive T cells measured by flow cytometry. Compared with the aged group, the long-lived group had more naive CD4+ T cells, fewer expanded clones and increased TCR diversity, a pattern suggesting age selection. Observed TCR beta diversity per million T cells fell roughly linearly with age, and a significant reduction was already apparent by age roughly 40. Donor CMV infection status was unknown, potentially confounding age-related changes in expanded clonotypes. Estimates of total diversity from one million sequenced T cells were regarded as lower bounds and underestimates. Because profiling used bulk unsorted PBMCs, naive and antigen-experienced compartments could not be compared conclusively.

Donors were under 40 systemically healthy Caucasian individuals from Russia aged roughly 6 to 95 years. Approximately 10 milliliters of peripheral blood were collected from each donor into EDTA-treated Vacutainer tubes. Ficoll-Paque density-gradient centrifugation was used to isolate PBMCs, with at least 6 million obtained per sample. Trizol reagent was used to extract total RNA from the PBMCs, yielding at least 6 micrograms per sample. For every donor, flow cytometry on a PBMC aliquot measured the percentage of naive CD45RAhigh/CD27high T cells. V lost 6 bases and J lost 3 bases; the stretch between them is 17 bases long. The CDR3 sequence holds 15 residues, the cysteine and phenylalanine included. The retained sequence is limited to the CDR3, 45 bases, with the frame set at the first base. Reading the germline V gene gives CDR1 SGDLS and CDR2 YYNGEE. Receptor amplification or capture employed 5' RACE. Sequencing was carried out with an Illumina HiSeq 2500. A second PCR of roughly 7 to 11 cycles was performed with a sample-barcoded 5' primer and a J-beta primer mix. A unique molecular identifier was introduced onto each TCR beta cDNA molecule by a template-switch 5' adaptor carrying 12 random nucleotides. Each sample yielded at least 3 million CDR3-containing paired-end reads. First-strand cDNA was synthesized from all RNA with the Mint cDNA synthesis kit, primed by a TRBC-specific oligonucleotide. After uracil-DNA glycosylase treatment, a first 18-cycle PCR used universal primers M1SS and BC2_uni_R on all cDNA. The paper's processing steps were these. For normalization, 1 million high-quality reads, each with a distinct molecular identifier, were randomly selected from each sample. Instead of being binned into consensus sequences, reads with shared molecular identifiers were discarded. MiTCR, with a Q25 quality threshold and the strictest error-elimination algorithm, was used for CDR3 identification, clonotype clustering and error correction. Lower-bound total TCR beta diversity was estimated with a nonparametric unseen species model using Euler transformation. The public reads were quality trimmed at Q25 with fastp and then assembled into clones with MiXCR by TCRdb, keeping productive beta chains. Rows matching on CDR3 protein sequence are summarized as one entry with the most common DNA and genes. These V and J calls originate from TCRdb's pipeline instead of the authors' own analysis. The sample yields around 990,000 distinct CDR3 sequences; almost 25% were counted once. The ten largest clones capture less than 0.85% of the sample.

This sample was also put to use in a study of T cells of mothers and their children. The second study's authors report: Donors were nine systemically healthy Caucasian individuals: three mothers and their six children. cDNA synthesis consumed the entire amount of extracted RNA, loaded at around 1.5 ug RNA in each 15 ul reaction. In the second PCR, sample barcodes and 2-4 random nucleotides were introduced via the M1S primer. Over 9 million TCR beta CDR3 reads came from each mother, compared with around 3 million reads from each child. TCR recombination output is similarly shaped by thymic selection in related and unrelated pairs, with a minor effect exerted by inherited differences. Related mother-child pairs always showed normalized repertoire overlap that was slightly higher than in unrelated mother-child pairs, though the difference was never significant. No persistent microchimeric T cell clones were detected, at a sensitivity of 90 to 100 clones per million clonotypes. Deep NGS was used in the study to compare the TCR beta repertoires of mothers and children and to look for features that separate related mother-child pairs from unrelated individuals. The mean age was about 37 +/- 4 years for the mothers and roughly 11 +/- 4 years for the children. After adapter ligation was performed with NEBNext reagents, the libraries were sequenced on an Illumina HiSeq 2000 with 100+100 nt paired-end reads. Mother and child libraries were prepared a month apart and sequenced in separate runs to prevent cross-contamination. For each donor, between about 500,000 and 2,100,000 distinct TCR beta clonotypes were identified. Naive TCR beta clonotypes were estimated from low-frequency clonotypes matched to each donor's FACS-determined naive share, without sorting.

This sequence originates from a girl aged 2-9 years in good health. The sequence links TRBV9 to TRBJ2-3; the D gene lacks a confident call. Sequences were obtained from blood. The DNA sequence reads TGTGCCAGCATGCCAGTTTACGCTAGTACAGATACGCAGTATTTT. This yields the protein CASMPVYASTDTQYF.